This T cell receptor beta chain is drawn from a study of blood T cell repertoires in COVID-19. In the study overall: Samples of COVID-19 (acute and convalescent) were obtained from the United States, Italy and Spain. T cells, B-cell-depleted T cells, or PBMCs supplied cDNA or gDNA.

This clone occurred once. Per the germline V gene, CDR1 is MNHEY and CDR2 is SMNVEV (reference sequence). The V and J ends lost 5 bases and 4 bases, in that order; junction bases with no gene match: 7. The CDR3 loop spans 17 amino acids. Methods used by the authors: Reference gene primer amplification yielded estimated nucleated cell counts. The method was immunoSEQ multiplex PCR; TCRdb's version includes in-frame clones alone and lacks a portion of them. Clone size and V and J calls were adopted from that table, with D and trimming inferred from the DNA. The table has some 20,000 clones, 91% seen once; the top ten hold more than 5.5%.

Specimen: peripheral blood. This sequence joins TRBV27 and TRBJ2-5; TRBD2 aligns across 16 bases. This TCR derives from a human donor in a cohort sampled during active COVID-19. CDR3 bases: TGTGCCAGCAGTCCCGGGACTAGCGGGAGGGCCCGAGAGACCCAGTACTTC. The encoded protein is CASSPGTSGRARETQYF.